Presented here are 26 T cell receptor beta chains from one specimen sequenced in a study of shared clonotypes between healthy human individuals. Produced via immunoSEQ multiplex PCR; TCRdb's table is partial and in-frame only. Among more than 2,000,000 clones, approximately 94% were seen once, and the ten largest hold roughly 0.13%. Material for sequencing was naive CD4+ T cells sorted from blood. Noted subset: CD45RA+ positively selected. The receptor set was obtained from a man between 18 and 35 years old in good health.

The CDR3 bases are TGCGCCAGCAGCCTACAGGGACAGTTGGCTAATTCACCCCTCCACTTT. Translation: CASSLQGQLANSPLHF. This chain uses TRBV4-1 with TRBJ1-6, with 7 bases aligning to TRBD1. The CDR3 contains 16 residues. Per the germline V gene, CDR1 is MGHRA and CDR2 is YSYEKL. The J segment lost 6 bases and the V segment lost 4 bases, leaving 9 bases of the junction unmatched.

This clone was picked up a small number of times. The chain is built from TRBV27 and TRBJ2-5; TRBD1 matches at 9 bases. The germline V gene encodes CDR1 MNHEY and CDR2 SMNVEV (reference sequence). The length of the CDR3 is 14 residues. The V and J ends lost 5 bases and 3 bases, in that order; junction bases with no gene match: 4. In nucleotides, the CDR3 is TGTGCCAGCAGTCTCTGGACAGGGGAAGAGACCCAGTACTTC. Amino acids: CASSLWTGEETQYF.

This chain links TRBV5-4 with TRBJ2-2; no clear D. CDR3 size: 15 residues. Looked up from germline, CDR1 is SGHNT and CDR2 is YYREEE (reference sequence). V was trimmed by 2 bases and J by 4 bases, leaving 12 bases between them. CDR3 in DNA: TGTGCCAGCAGCTTTGACCCCAGAAGCACCGGGGAGCTGTTTTTT. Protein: CASSFDPRSTGELFF.

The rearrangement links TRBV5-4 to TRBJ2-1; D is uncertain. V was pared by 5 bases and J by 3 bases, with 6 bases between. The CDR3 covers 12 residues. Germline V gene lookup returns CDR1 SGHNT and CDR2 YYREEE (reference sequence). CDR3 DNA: TGTGCCAGCAGTGATGACTACAATGAGCAGTTCTTC. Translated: CASSDDYNEQFF.

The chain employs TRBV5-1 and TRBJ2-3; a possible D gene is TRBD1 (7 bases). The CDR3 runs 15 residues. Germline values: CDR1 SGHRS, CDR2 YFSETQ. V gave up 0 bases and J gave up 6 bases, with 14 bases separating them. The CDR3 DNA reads TGCGCCAGCAGCTTGGGGAGGGGGCCGAGGGATACGCAGTATTTT. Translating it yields CASSLGRGPRDTQYF.

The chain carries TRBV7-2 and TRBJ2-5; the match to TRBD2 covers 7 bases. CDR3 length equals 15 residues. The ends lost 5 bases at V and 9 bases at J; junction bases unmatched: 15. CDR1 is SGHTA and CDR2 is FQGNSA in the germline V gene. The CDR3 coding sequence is TGTGCCAGCAGCCCCCGGGCGTGGCTAGCGGAGGCCCAGTACTTC. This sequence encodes CASSPRAWLAEAQYF.

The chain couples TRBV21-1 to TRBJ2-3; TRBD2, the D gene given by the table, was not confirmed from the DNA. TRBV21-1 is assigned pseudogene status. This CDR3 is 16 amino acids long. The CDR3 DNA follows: TGTGCCAGCTCAGGACTAGCGGCTTATAGCACAGATACGCAGTATTTT. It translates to CASSGLAAYSTDTQYF.

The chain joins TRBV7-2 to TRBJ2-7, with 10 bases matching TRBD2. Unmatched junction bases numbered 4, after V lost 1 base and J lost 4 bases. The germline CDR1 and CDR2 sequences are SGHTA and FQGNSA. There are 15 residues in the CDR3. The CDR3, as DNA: TGTGCCAGCAGCTTAGTGCCTAGCGGGAGTTACGAGCAGTACTTC. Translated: CASSLVPSGSYEQYF.

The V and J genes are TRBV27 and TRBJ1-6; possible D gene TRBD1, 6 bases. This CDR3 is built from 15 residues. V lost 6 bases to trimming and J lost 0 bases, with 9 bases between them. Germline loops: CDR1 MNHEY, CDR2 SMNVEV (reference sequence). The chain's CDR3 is CASSRDNSYNSPLHF. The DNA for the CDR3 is TGTGCCAGCAGCAGGGACAACTCCTATAATTCACCCCTCCACTTT.

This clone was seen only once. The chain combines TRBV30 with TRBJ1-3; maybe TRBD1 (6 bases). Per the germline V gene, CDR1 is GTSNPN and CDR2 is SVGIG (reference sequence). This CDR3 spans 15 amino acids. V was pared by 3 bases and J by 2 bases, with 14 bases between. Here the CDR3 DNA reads TGTGCCTGGAGGGGTAAGGGGGTCCCTGGAAACACCATATATTTT. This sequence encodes CAWRGKGVPGNTIYF. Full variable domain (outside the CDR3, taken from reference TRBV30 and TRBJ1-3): SQTIHQWPATLVQPVGSPLSLECTVEGTSNPNLYWYRQAAGRGLQLLFYSVGIGQISSEVPQNLSASRPQDRQFILSSKKLLLSDSGFYLCAWRGKGVPGNTIYFGEGSWLTVV.

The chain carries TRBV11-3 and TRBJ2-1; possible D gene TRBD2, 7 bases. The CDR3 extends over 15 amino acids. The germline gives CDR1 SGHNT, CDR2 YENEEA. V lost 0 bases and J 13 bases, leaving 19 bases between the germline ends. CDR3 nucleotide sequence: TGTGCCAGCAGCTTAGAAGGGGGGGCAGGGAGTAGTCAGTTCTTC. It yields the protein CASSLEGGAGSSQFF. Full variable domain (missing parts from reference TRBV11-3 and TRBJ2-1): EAGVVQSPRYKIIEKKQPVAFWCNPISGHNTLYWYLQNLGQGPELLIRYENEEAVDDSQLPKDRFSAERLKGVDSTLKIQPAELGDSAVYLCASSLEGGAGSSQFFGPGTRLTVL.

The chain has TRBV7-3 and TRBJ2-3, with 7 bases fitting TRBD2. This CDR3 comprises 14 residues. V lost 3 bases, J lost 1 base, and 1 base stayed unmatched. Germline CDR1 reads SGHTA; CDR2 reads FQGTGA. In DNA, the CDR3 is TGTGCCAGCAGCTTGGGACTACGCACAGATACGCAGTATTTT. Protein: CASSLGLRTDTQYF.

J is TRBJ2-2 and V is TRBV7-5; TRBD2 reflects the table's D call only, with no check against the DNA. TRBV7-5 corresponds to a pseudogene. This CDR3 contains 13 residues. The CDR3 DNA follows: TGTGCCAGAAGGAGTATGAACACCGGGGAGCTGTTTTTT. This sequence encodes CARRSMNTGELFF.

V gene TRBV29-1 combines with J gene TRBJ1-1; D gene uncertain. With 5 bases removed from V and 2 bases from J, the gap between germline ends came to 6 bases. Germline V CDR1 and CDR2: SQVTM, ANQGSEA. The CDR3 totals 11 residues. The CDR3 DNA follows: TGCAGCGTTTCCAGAAACACTGAAGCTTTCTTT. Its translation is CSVSRNTEAFF.

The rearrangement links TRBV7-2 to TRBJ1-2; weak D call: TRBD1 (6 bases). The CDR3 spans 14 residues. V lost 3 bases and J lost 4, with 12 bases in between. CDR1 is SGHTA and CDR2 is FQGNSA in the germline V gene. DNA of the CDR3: TGTGCCAGCAGCTTTGGGGGCGAGGTCTATGGCTACACCTTC. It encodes CASSFGGEVYGYTF.

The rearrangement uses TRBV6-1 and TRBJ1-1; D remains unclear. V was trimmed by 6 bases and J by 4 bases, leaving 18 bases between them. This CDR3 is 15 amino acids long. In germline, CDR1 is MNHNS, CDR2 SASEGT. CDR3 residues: CASREPAQASTEAFF. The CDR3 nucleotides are TGTGCCAGCAGGGAACCTGCTCAGGCTTCCACTGAAGCTTTCTTT.

DNA for the CDR3: TGTGCCAGCAGGGCAGGGTTCGGGAAGTCAAGTGGTAGCACAGATACGCAGTATTTT. It specifies CASRAGFGKSSGSTDTQYF. The J gene is TRBJ2-3, the V gene TRBV28; D tentatively fits TRBD1 or TRBD2 (5 bases each). Germline V gives CDR1 MDHEN, CDR2 SYDVKM. Trimming took off 6 bases at V and 0 bases at J, with 25 bases between the two ends. The CDR3 contains 19 residues.

The CDR3: CASSERAGSTDTQYF. In DNA form, the CDR3 reads TGTGCCAGCAGTGAACGGGCAGGTAGCACAGATACGCAGTATTTT. The V and J genes are TRBV2 and TRBJ2-3; D uncertain. Germline assignment: CDR1 SNHLY and CDR2 FYNNEI. This CDR3 contains 15 residues. The V and J ends lost 2 bases and 0 bases respectively, with 9 bases between them.

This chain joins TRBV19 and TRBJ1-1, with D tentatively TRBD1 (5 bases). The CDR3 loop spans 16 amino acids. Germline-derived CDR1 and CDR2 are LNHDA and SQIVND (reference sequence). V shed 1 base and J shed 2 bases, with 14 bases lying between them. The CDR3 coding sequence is TGTGCCAGTAGTATAGTTTATACAGGAGTTAACACTGAAGCTTTCTTT. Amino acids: CASSIVYTGVNTEAFF.

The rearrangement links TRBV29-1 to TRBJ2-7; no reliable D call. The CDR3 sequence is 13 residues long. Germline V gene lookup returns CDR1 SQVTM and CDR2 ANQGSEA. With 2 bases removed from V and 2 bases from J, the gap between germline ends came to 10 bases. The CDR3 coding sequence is TGCAGCGTTGAAAGTCCGGGCGCCTACGAGCAGTACTTC. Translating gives CSVESPGAYEQYF.

The CDR3 DNA reads as TGTGCCGGGTCCCTGGCCCTTAATTCACCCCTCCACTTT. This sequence encodes CAGSLALNSPLHF. The chain combines TRBV2 with TRBJ1-6; D unclear. CDR1 is SNHLY, CDR2 FYNNEI, per germline. V was clipped by 11 bases and J by 6 bases, with 14 bases between them. This CDR3 has 13 amino acids. The full variable domain, its missing parts supplied by reference TRBV2 and TRBJ1-6, is EPEVTQTPSHQVTQMGQEVILRCVPISNHLYFYWYRQILGQKVEFLVSFYNNEISEKSEIFDDQFSVERPDGSNFTLKIRSTKLEDSAMYFCAGSLALNSPLHFGNGTRLTVT.

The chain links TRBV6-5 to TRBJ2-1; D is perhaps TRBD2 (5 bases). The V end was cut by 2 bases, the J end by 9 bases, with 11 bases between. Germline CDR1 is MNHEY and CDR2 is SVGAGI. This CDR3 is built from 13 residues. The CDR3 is CASSYESGGEQFF. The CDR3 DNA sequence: TGTGCCAGCAGTTACGAATCAGGAGGTGAGCAGTTCTTC.

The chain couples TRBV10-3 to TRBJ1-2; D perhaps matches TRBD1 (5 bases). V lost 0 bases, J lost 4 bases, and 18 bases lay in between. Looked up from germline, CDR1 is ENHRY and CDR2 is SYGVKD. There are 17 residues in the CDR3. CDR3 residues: CAISESRGLAGSYGYTF. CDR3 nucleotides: TGTGCCATCAGTGAGTCACGGGGCCTCGCGGGAAGCTATGGCTACACCTTC.

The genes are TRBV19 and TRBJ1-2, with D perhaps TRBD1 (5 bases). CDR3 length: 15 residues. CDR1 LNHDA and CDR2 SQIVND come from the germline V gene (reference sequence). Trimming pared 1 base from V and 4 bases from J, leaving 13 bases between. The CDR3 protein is CASSIAAGLVYGYTF. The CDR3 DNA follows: TGTGCCAGTAGTATAGCGGCAGGGCTCGTCTATGGCTACACCTTC.

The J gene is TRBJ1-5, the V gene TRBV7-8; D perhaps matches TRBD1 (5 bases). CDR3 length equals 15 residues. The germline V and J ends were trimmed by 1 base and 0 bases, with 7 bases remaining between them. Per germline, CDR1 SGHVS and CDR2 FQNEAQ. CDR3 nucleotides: TGTGCCAGCAGCTTAGGACAGTATAGCAATCAGCCCCAGCATTTT. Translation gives CASSLGQYSNQPQHF.

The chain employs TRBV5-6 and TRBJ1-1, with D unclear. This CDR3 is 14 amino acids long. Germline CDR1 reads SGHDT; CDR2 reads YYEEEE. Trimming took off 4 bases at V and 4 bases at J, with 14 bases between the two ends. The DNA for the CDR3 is TGTGCCAGCAGCCGGGTTATCAATAGCACTGAAGCTTTCTTT. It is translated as CASSRVINSTEAFF.